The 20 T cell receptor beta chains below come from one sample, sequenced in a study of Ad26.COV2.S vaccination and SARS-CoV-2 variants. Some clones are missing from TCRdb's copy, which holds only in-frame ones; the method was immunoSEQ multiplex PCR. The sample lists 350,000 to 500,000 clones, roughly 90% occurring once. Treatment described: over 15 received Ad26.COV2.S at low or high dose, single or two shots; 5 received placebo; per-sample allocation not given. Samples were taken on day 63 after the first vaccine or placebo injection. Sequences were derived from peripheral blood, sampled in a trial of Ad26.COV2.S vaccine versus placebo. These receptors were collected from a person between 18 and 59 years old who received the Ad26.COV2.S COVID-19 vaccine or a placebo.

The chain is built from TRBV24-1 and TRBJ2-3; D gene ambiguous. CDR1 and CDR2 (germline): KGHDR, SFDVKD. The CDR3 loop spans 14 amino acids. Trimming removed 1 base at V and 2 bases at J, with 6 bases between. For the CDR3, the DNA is TGTGCCACCAGTGATTTTAGGGTCACAGATACGCAGTATTTT. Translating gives CATSDFRVTDTQYF.

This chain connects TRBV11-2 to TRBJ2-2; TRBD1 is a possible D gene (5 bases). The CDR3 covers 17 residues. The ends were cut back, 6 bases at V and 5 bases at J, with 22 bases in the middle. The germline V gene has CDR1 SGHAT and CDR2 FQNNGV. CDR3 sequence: CASSPTGLDKGTGELFF. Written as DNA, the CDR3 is TGTGCCAGCAGTCCTACCGGCCTGGACAAGGGGACCGGGGAGCTGTTTTTT.

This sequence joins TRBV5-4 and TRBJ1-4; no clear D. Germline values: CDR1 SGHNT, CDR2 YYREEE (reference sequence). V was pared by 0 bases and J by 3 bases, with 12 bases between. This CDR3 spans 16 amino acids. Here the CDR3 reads CASSLGIATSNEKLFF. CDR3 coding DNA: TGTGCCAGCAGCTTGGGAATCGCTACCTCTAATGAAAAACTGTTTTTT.

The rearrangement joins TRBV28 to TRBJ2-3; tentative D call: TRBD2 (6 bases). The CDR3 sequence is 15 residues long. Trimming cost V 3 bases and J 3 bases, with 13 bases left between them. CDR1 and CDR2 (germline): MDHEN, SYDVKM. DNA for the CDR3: TGTGCCAGCAGTTTCGCGGGGACGGGAACAGATACGCAGTATTTT. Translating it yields CASSFAGTGTDTQYF.

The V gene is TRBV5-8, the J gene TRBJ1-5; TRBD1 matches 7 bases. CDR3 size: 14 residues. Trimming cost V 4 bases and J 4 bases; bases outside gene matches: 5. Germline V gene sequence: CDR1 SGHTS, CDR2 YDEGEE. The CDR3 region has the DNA TGTGCCAGCAGCGGTGACAGGGCTAATCAGCCCCAGCATTTT. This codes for CASSGDRANQPQHF. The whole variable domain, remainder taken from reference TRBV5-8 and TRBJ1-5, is EAGVTQSPTHLIKTRGQQATLRCSPISGHTSVYWYQQALGLGLQFLLWYDEGEERNRGNFPPRFSGRQFPNYSSELNVNALELEDSALYLCASSGDRANQPQHFGDGTRLSIL.

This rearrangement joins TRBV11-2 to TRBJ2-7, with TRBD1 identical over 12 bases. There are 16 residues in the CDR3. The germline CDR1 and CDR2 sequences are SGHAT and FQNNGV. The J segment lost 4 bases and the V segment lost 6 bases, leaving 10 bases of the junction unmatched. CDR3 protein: CASRRSGQGARYEQYF. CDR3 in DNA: TGTGCCAGCAGGCGATCGGGACAGGGGGCGCGGTACGAGCAGTACTTC.

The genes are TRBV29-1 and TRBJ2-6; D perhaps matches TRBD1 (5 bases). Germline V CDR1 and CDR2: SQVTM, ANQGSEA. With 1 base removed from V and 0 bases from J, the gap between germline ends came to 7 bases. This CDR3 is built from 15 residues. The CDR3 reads CSVEGQNSGANVLTF. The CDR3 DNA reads TGCAGCGTTGAAGGACAGAACTCTGGGGCCAACGTCCTGACTTTC.

CDR3 DNA sequence: TGTGCCAGCAGCCAAGTGGACAGTCTTTATTCACCCCTCCACTTT. It is translated as CASSQVDSLYSPLHF. This chain connects TRBV4-2 to TRBJ1-6, with a possible D match to TRBD1 (6 bases). The V gene lost 1 base and the J gene lost 8 bases, with 12 bases spanning the gap. Looked up from germline, CDR1 is LGHNA and CDR2 is YNFKEQ. This CDR3 contains 15 residues.

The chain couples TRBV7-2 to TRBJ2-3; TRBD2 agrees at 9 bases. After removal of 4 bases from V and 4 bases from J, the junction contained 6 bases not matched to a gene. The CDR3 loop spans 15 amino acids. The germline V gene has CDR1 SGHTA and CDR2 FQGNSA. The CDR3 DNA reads TGTGCCAGCAGCTATAGCGGGGGAAGAGCAGATACGCAGTATTTT. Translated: CASSYSGGRADTQYF.

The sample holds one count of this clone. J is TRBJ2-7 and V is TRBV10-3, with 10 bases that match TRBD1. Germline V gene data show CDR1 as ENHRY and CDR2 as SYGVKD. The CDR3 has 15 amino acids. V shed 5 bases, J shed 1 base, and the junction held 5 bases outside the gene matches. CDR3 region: CAISPSGQGSYEQYF. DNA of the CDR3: TGTGCCATCAGTCCATCGGGACAGGGGTCCTACGAGCAGTACTTC.

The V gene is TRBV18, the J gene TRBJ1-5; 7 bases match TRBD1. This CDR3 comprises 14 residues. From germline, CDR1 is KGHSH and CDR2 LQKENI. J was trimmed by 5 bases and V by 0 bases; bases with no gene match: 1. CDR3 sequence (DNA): TGTGCCAGCTCACCACCGACAGGGCATCAGCCCCAGCATTTT. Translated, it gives CASSPPTGHQPQHF.

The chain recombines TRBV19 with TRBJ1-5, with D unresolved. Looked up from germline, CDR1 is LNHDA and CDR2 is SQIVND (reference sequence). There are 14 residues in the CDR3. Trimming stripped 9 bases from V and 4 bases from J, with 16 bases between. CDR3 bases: TGTGCCAGCGAATGGGTAGCGGATAATCAGCCCCAGCATTTT. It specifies CASEWVADNQPQHF.

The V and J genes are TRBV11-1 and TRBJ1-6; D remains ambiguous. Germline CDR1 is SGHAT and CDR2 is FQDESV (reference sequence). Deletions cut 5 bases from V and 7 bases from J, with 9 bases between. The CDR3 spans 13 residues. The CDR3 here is CASSDVWNSPLHF. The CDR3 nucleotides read TGTGCCAGCAGCGACGTTTGGAATTCACCCCTCCACTTT.

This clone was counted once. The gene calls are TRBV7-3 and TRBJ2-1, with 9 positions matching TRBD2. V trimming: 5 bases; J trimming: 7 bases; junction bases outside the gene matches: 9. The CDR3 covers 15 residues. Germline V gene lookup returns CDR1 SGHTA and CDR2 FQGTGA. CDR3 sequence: CASSASGSGGNEQFF. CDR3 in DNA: TGTGCCAGCAGCGCCTCTGGGAGCGGGGGGAATGAGCAGTTCTTC.

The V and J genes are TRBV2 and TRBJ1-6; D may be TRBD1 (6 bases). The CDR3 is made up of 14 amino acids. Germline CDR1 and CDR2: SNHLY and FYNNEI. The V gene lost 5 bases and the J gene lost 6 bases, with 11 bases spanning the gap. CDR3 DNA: TGTGCCAGCAGTCCCGGGACAAGTAATTCACCCCTCCACTTT. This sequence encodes CASSPGTSNSPLHF.

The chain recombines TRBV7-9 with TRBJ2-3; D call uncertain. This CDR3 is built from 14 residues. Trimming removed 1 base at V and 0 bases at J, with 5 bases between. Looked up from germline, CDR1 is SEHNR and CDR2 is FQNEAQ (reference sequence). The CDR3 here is CASSLGTSTDTQYF. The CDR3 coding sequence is TGTGCCAGCAGCTTAGGTACAAGCACAGATACGCAGTATTTT. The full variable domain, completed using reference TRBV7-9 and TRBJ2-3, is DTGVSQNPRHKITKRGQNVTFRCDPISEHNRLYWYRQTLGQGPEFLTYFQNEAQLEKSRLLSDRFSAERPKGSFSTLEIQRTEQGDSAMYLCASSLGTSTDTQYFGPGTRLTVL.

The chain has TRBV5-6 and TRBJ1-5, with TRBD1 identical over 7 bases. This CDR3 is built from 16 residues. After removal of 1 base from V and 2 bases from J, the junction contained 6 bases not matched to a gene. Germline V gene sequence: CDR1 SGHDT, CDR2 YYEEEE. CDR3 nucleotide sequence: TGTGCCAGCAGCTTGTGGGTCGACAGGGGCAATCAGCCCCAGCATTTT. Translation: CASSLWVDRGNQPQHF.

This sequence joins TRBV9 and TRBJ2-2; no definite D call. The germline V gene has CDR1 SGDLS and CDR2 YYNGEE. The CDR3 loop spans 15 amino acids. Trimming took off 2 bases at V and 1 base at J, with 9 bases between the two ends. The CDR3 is CASSVAPENTGELFF. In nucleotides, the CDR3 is TGTGCCAGCAGCGTTGCGCCTGAGAACACCGGGGAGCTGTTTTTT.

CDR3 loop: CASSVTGGNQPQHF. CDR3 nucleotides: TGTGCCAGTAGTGTGACAGGGGGCAATCAGCCCCAGCATTTT. The V gene is TRBV19, the J gene TRBJ1-5, with 8 bases that match TRBD1. From germline, CDR1 is LNHDA and CDR2 SQIVND (reference sequence). This CDR3 is built from 14 residues. J gave up 2 bases and V 5 bases, and 2 bases lay outside the gene matches.

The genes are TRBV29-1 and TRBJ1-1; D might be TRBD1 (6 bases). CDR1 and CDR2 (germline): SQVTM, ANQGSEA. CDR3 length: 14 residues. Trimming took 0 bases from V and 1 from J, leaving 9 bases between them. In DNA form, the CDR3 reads TGCAGCGTTGAAGAACGGGGGGCGAACACTGAAGCTTTCTTT. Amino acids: CSVEERGANTEAFF.